The 20 T cell receptor beta chains below all came from one sample that was sequenced in a study of cytomegalovirus exposure and HLA in healthy donors. In the PCR, 60 Vbeta and 13 Jbeta primers were used. Sequencing was performed with immunoSEQ multiplex PCR; in TCRdb, only in-frame clones are kept and a portion is missing. The profile shows some 150,000 clones, roughly 79% of them singletons. The specimen was PBMCs. All receptors derive from a woman aged 45-65 years in good health and CMV-seronegative.

V gene TRBV9 combines with J gene TRBJ1-2, with 7 bases lining up with TRBD1. V lost 3 bases and J lost 0; bases outside the gene matches: 14. The V gene's germline CDR1 is SGDLS and CDR2 YYNGEE. The CDR3 has 18 residues. CDR3 amino acids: CASSASIQGGRANYGYTF. DNA for the CDR3: TGTGCCAGCAGCGCATCAATACAAGGGGGCAGGGCTAACTATGGCTACACCTTC.

In this sample, this clone turned up once. This chain links TRBV4-2 with TRBJ2-5, with a weak D call TRBD2 (5 bases). The J call is uncertain, as TRBJ2-7 better fits the DNA end. This CDR3 is built from 17 residues. Germline CDR1 and CDR2: LGHNA and YNFKEQ. CDR3 in amino acids: CASSQDREGLISYEQYF. Here the CDR3 DNA reads TGTGCCAGCAGCCAAGACAGAGAAGGACTGATATCCTACGAGCAGTACTTC.

This sequence joins TRBV4-2 and TRBJ2-3; 8 positions match TRBD2. The CDR3 runs to 15 residues. Germline CDR1 LGHNA, CDR2 YNFKEQ. V lost 1 base, J lost 4 bases, and 4 bases stayed unmatched. Here the CDR3 DNA reads TGTGCCAGCAGCCAAGGAGCGGGAGACTCAGATACGCAGTATTTT. Residues: CASSQGAGDSDTQYF.

The CDR3 spells CASSRRGKDEQYF. In DNA, the CDR3 is TGTGCCAGCAGTCGCAGGGGGAAGGACGAGCAGTACTTC. The chain uses TRBV6-5 and TRBJ2-7, with 7 bases matching TRBD1. V lost 5 bases and J lost 5; bases outside the gene matches: 6. CDR1 is MNHEY, CDR2 SVGAGI, per germline. The length of the CDR3 is 13 residues.

The chain employs TRBV28 and TRBJ1-2; D remains unclear. CDR1 is MDHEN, CDR2 SYDVKM, per germline. CDR3 size: 14 residues. Deletions cut 6 bases from V and 1 base from J, with 12 bases between. The DNA for the CDR3 is TGTGCCAGCAGCCCCCCCGGGAATAACTATGGCTACACCTTC. As protein: CASSPPGNNYGYTF.

The chain is built from TRBV28 and TRBJ2-3; 8 bases map to TRBD2. The CDR3 contains 15 residues. V lost 6 bases, J lost 0 bases, and 5 bases stayed unmatched. From germline, CDR1 is MDHEN and CDR2 SYDVKM. CDR3 bases: TGTGCCAGCAGCGCAGCGGGAGAAAGCACAGATACGCAGTATTTT. Translating it yields CASSAAGESTDTQYF.

This clone was counted a few times. The rearrangement links TRBV5-1 to TRBJ1-6; D call uncertain. V was cut by 0 bases and J by 7 bases, with 8 bases left in between. CDR1 is SGHRS, CDR2 YFSETQ, per germline. This CDR3 is 14 amino acids long. The DNA of the CDR3 is TGCGCCAGCAGCTTGGGCACAGACAATTCACCCCTCCACTTT. Protein sequence: CASSLGTDNSPLHF.

The chain links TRBV15 to TRBJ1-5, with D possibly being TRBD1 (5 bases). The CDR3 contains 14 residues. Germline values: CDR1 LNHNV, CDR2 YYDKDF (reference sequence). V shed 7 bases and J shed 0 bases, with 10 bases lying between them. The CDR3 sequence: CATTTGNSNQPQHF. The CDR3 DNA reads as TGTGCCACCACTACAGGTAATAGCAATCAGCCCCAGCATTTT.

This chain's CDR3 is CATISGRSGNTIYF. CDR3 sequence (DNA): TGTGCCACCATCTCAGGGCGGTCAGGAAACACCATATATTTT. The chain uses TRBV28 and TRBJ1-3, with D maybe TRBD1 (5 bases). Trimming took 10 bases from V and 4 from J, leaving 17 bases between them. The CDR3 consists of 14 residues. Germline CDR1 reads MDHEN; CDR2 reads SYDVKM.

CDR3 sequence (DNA): TGTGCCAGCCCCTCTCTTCCAGGGGATTCACCCCTCCACTTT. Amino acids: CASPSLPGDSPLHF. J is TRBJ1-6 and V is TRBV21-1; no check of the table's D call, TRBD1, against the DNA was made. TRBV21-1 is marked as a pseudogene. CDR3 length: 14 residues.

V gene TRBV5-5 combines with J gene TRBJ1-1; D unclear. Germline CDR1 SGHKS, CDR2 YYEKEE (reference sequence). V gave up 2 bases and J gave up 1 base, with 9 bases separating them. The CDR3 sequence is 14 residues long. CDR3 protein: CASSLGEGNTEAFF. CDR3 DNA: TGTGCCAGCAGCTTAGGAGAGGGGAACACTGAAGCTTTCTTT.

The chain carries TRBV7-6 and TRBJ2-7; D perhaps matches TRBD2 (6 bases). Trimming shortened V by 2 bases and J by 0 bases, and 8 bases separated the two germline ends. CDR1 SGHVS and CDR2 FNYEAQ come from the germline V gene. The CDR3 is 14 residues long. CDR3 residues: CASSLSGYSYEQYF. CDR3 nucleotides: TGTGCCAGCAGCTTAAGCGGGTACTCCTACGAGCAGTACTTC.

V is TRBV30 and J is TRBJ2-7, with 7 bases that match TRBD1. J was trimmed by 2 bases and V by 2 bases; bases with no gene match: 3. The CDR3 totals 13 residues. In germline, CDR1 is GTSNPN, CDR2 SVGIG (reference sequence). CDR3 nucleotides: TGTGCCTGGAGTTCCGGGACAGCCTACGAGCAGTACTTC. It is translated as CAWSSGTAYEQYF.

V is TRBV6-1 and J is TRBJ2-5; perhaps TRBD1 as D (7 bases). The end of the DNA fits TRBJ2-7 better, so the J call may be wrong. Germline CDR1 is MNHNS and CDR2 is SASEGT. The CDR3 consists of 15 residues. CDR3 sequence reads: CASSEARRGAYEQYF. The CDR3 DNA reads as TGTGCCAGCAGTGAAGCGCGCAGGGGGGCCTACGAGCAGTACTTC.

The chain couples TRBV7-2 to TRBJ2-1; D perhaps matches TRBD2 (5 bases). The CDR3 consists of 15 residues. Trimming removed 5 bases at V and 8 bases at J, with 19 bases between. Germline CDR1 and CDR2: SGHTA and FQGNSA. The CDR3: CASSLGIREDDEQFF. CDR3 bases: TGTGCCAGCAGCCTGGGAATCCGGGAAGACGATGAGCAGTTCTTC.

The gene calls are TRBV25-1 and TRBJ1-1; D might be TRBD1 (6 bases). CDR1 is MGHDK and CDR2 is SYGVNS in the germline V gene. The V and J ends lost 3 bases and 2 bases respectively, with 16 bases between them. The CDR3 is 16 amino acids. CDR3 bases: TGTGCCAGCAGTGATCCAGGGGACTATGTAAACACTGAAGCTTTCTTT. It codes for CASSDPGDYVNTEAFF.

The chain links TRBV15 to TRBJ2-3; TRBD2 matches 9 bases. Trimming removed 6 bases from V and 4 bases from J; junction bases left unmatched: 8. Germline V gene sequence: CDR1 LNHNV, CDR2 YYDKDF (reference sequence). The length of the CDR3 is 15 residues. The CDR3 DNA reads TGTGCCACCAGAATAGCGGGAGATCCCCCAGATACGCAGTATTTT. Its protein is CATRIAGDPPDTQYF.

This sequence joins TRBV9 and TRBJ2-2; perhaps TRBD2 as D (7 bases). This CDR3 contains 16 residues. V dropped 4 bases and J dropped 4 bases, with 17 bases sitting between them. CDR1 is SGDLS, CDR2 YYNGEE, per germline. In DNA, the CDR3 is TGTGCCAGCAGCCCCCGGGGGGCCGAGGTCACCGGGGAGCTGTTTTTT. It translates to CASSPRGAEVTGELFF.

A few counts support this clone. V is TRBV2 and J is TRBJ2-1, with TRBD2 matching over 7 bases. The junction had 10 bases not matched to a gene; V was cut back by 4 bases and J by 10 bases. The CDR3 loop spans 14 amino acids. Per germline, CDR1 SNHLY and CDR2 FYNNEI. The CDR3 DNA follows: TGTGCCAGCAGTGGCAGCGGGGCTCTGGGCGAGCAGTTCTTC. Protein sequence: CASSGSGALGEQFF.

The V call is TRBV7-2, the J call TRBJ2-1; D remains ambiguous. V was pared by 6 bases and J by 0 bases, with 15 bases between. The CDR3 has 16 amino acids. CDR1 and CDR2 from the germline V gene are SGHTA and FQGNSA. This CDR3 reads CASSSFAESSYNEQFF. The CDR3 DNA reads as TGTGCCAGCAGTTCATTTGCGGAAAGCTCCTACAATGAGCAGTTCTTC.